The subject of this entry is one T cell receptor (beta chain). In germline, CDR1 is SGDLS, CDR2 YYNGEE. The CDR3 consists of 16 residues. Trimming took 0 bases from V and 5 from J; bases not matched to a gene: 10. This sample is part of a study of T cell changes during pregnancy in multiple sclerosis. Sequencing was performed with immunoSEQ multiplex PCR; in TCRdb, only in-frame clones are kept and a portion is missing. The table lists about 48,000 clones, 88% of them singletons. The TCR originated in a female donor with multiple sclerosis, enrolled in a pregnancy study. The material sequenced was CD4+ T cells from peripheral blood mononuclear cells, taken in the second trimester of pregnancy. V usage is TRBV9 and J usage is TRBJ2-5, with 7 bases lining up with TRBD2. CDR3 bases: TGTGCCAGCAGCGTAGTAGGGCTAGCGGATGGGGAGACCCAGTACTTC. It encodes CASSVVGLADGETQYF.